This T cell receptor beta chain originates from a study of cytomegalovirus exposure and HLA in healthy donors. Overall study results and limits: CMV serostatus was the sole immune exposure data available. Other equally common chains were less clonally expanded than HLA-associated TCR beta chains, a later analysis showed. Earlier analysis yielded a pattern in which most TCR beta V segments were productive about 87% or about 30% of the time. In a later analysis, HLA-C alleles had the fewest associated TCRs, DRB1 alleles the most.

Use of 60 Vbeta and 13 Jbeta primers characterized the PCR. Generated by immunoSEQ multiplex PCR, the TCRdb table keeps only in-frame clones and is missing some. The sample yields 100,000 to 150,000 clones, 65% to 80% seen once. V lost 5 bases to trimming and J lost 8 bases; unmatched junction nucleotides: 9. The length of the CDR3 is 15 residues. Germline V gene data show CDR1 as MNHEY and CDR2 as SMNVEV (reference sequence). This clone appeared a few times. What it binds is unknown. J is TRBJ1-6 and V is TRBV27; 7 bases align to TRBD1. This receptor was obtained from a male donor in good health and CMV-seropositive. The sample comprised PBMCs. CDR3 sequence (DNA): TGTGCCAGCAGTGAAAATGACAGGGCGGATTCACCCCTCCACTTT. This translates into CASSENDRADSPLHF.